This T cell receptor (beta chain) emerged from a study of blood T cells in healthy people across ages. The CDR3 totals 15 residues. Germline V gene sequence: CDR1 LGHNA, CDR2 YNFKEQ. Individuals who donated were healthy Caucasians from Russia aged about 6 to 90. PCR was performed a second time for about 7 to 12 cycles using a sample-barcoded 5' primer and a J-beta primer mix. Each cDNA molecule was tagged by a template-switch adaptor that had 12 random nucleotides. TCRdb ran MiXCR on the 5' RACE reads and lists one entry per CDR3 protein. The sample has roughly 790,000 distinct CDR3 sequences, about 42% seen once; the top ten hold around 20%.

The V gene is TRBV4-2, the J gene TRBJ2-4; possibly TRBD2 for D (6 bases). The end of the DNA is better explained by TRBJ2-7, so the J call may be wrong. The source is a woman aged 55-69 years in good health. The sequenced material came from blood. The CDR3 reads CASSQRRAGLYEQYF. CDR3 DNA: TGTGCCAGCAGCCAGAGACGAGCGGGCCTCTACGAGCAGTACTTC.